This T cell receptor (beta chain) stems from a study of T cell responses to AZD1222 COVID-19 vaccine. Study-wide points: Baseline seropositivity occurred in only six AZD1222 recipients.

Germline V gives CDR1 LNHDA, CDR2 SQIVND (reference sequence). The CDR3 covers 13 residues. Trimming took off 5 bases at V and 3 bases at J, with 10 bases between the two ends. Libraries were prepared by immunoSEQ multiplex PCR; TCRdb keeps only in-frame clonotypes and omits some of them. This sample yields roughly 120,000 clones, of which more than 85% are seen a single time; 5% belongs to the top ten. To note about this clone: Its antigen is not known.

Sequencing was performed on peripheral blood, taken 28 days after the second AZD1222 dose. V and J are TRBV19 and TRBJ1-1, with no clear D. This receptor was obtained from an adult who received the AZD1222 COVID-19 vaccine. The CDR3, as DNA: TGTGCCAGTAGTGAGGTCCTTTACACTGAAGCTTTCTTT. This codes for CASSEVLYTEAFF.